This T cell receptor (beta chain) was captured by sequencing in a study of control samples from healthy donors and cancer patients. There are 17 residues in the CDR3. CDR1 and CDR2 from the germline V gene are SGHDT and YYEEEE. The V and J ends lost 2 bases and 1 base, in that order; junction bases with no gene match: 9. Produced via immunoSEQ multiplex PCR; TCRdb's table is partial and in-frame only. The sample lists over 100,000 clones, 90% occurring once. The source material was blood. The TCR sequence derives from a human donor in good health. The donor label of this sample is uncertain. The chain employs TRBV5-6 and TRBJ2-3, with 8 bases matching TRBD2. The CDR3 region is CASSFKSPGGGTDTQYF. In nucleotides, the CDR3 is TGTGCCAGCAGCTTTAAGTCCCCGGGGGGGGGCACAGATACGCAGTATTTT.